This T cell receptor beta chain was profiled in a study of radiotherapy plus CTLA-4 blockade in lung cancer. Trimming left V 5 bases short and J 5 bases short, with 21 bases between. From germline, CDR1 is LNHDA and CDR2 SQIVND (reference sequence). The CDR3 has 16 residues. People whose metastatic non-small-cell lung cancer was chemo-refractory got focal radiation along with CTLA-4 blockade by ipilimumab. Profiling relied on immunoSEQ multiplex PCR, and the TCRdb table lists in-frame clones only, not all of them. The sample lists roughly 130,000 clones; just under 90% were seen once. This chain connects TRBV19 to TRBJ1-1, with a possible D match to TRBD1 (5 bases). The source was peripheral blood, collected from a patient treated with radiotherapy plus ipilimumab. The receptor was isolated from a human donor with non-small cell lung cancer that progressed on radiotherapy plus ipilimumab. The CDR3 spells CASSALNQGWGTEAFF. The CDR3 bases are TGTGCCAGTAGTGCGCTAAACCAAGGTTGGGGGACTGAAGCTTTCTTT.